Included here is one TCR beta chain sequence, with context. No antigen is known for it. The table came from immunoSEQ multiplex PCR; TCRdb's copy has only in-frame clones and leaves some out. The sample records about 63,000 clones, about 89% being singletons. The CDR3 loop spans 11 amino acids. V lost 5 bases and J 12 bases, leaving 11 bases between the germline ends. In germline, CDR1 is MNHNS, CDR2 SASEGT. The data were obtained in a study of cytomegalovirus exposure and HLA in healthy donors. Overall study findings and caveats: The study designated over 150 TCR beta chains cytomegalovirus-associated.

Donors came from a validation cohort of over a hundred subjects, distinct from the first 666-subject cohort. This sequence originates from a woman between 18 and 29 years old in good health and CMV-seronegative. The material sequenced was PBMCs. The chain combines TRBV6-1 with TRBJ2-1; D is possibly TRBD2 (5 bases). CDR3 in DNA: TGTGCCAGCAGTTCCCCCCGGGGGCAGTTCTTC. Amino acid sequence: CASSSPRGQFF.